A single sample is the source of the 15 T cell receptor beta chains below, sequenced in a study of cytomegalovirus exposure and HLA in healthy donors. PCR involved 60 Vbeta and 13 Jbeta primers. Using immunoSEQ multiplex PCR, the repertoire was profiled, and TCRdb retains in-frame clones only, with some absent. The table lists about 170,000 clones. The material sequenced was PBMCs. These receptors all come from a woman under 30 in good health and CMV-seropositive.

The chain has TRBV7-9 and TRBJ2-5; 9 bases agree with TRBD2. V lost 1 base, J lost 4 bases, and 4 bases stayed unmatched. This CDR3 has 15 amino acids. Germline assignment: CDR1 SEHNR and CDR2 FQNEAQ (reference sequence). CDR3 loop: CASSLVLAGGETQYF. As DNA, the CDR3 is TGTGCCAGCAGCTTAGTACTAGCGGGTGGAGAGACCCAGTACTTC.

The chain joins TRBV5-1 to TRBJ2-2; D may be TRBD1 (5 bases). The CDR3 totals 16 residues. Germline values: CDR1 SGHRS, CDR2 YFSETQ. V was trimmed by 4 bases and J by 1 base, leaving 14 bases between them. CDR3 DNA sequence: TGCGCCAGCAGCCTACAGGCGTCGGGGAACACCGGGGAGCTGTTTTTT. Translation: CASSLQASGNTGELFF.

This chain connects TRBV5-4 to TRBJ1-2; 7 positions agree with TRBD1. The CDR3 has 15 residues. The V and J ends lost 2 bases and 1 base, in that order; junction bases with no gene match: 5. Germline CDR1 is SGHNT and CDR2 is YYREEE (reference sequence). The CDR3 DNA follows: TGTGCCAGCAGCTTCGGACAGGAAGTTAACTATGGCTACACCTTC. It translates to CASSFGQEVNYGYTF.

The chain couples TRBV5-1 to TRBJ2-1; 10 bases map to TRBD2. The length of the CDR3 is 15 residues. Per the germline V gene, CDR1 is SGHRS and CDR2 is YFSETQ. J was trimmed by 6 bases and V by 4 bases; bases with no gene match: 7. The CDR3 sequence is CASSPSGTSANEQFF. Here the CDR3 DNA reads TGCGCCAGCAGCCCAAGCGGGACTAGCGCCAATGAGCAGTTCTTC.

The chain employs TRBV27 and TRBJ2-3; D gene unclear. Trimming left V 2 bases short and J 4 bases short, with 13 bases between. Looked up from germline, CDR1 is MNHEY and CDR2 is SMNVEV (reference sequence). The CDR3 sequence is 15 residues long. The CDR3 here is CASSLLALRADTQYF. CDR3 coding DNA: TGTGCCAGCAGTTTACTTGCGTTGCGCGCAGATACGCAGTATTTT.

The rearrangement uses TRBV25-1 and TRBJ2-7; a possible D gene is TRBD1 (6 bases). CDR3 length: 16 residues. The germline CDR1 and CDR2 sequences are MGHDK and SYGVNS. V was trimmed by 2 bases and J by 4 bases, leaving 18 bases between them. DNA of the CDR3: TGTGCCAGCAGTGAACAAGAGACAGGCCGACTTTACGAGCAGTACTTC. This translates into CASSEQETGRLYEQYF.

The gene calls are TRBV4-1 and TRBJ1-4; D not resolved. The germline CDR1 and CDR2 sequences are MGHRA and YSYEKL. Trimming shortened V by 1 base and J by 7 bases, and 13 bases separated the two germline ends. This CDR3 contains 15 residues. CDR3 loop: CASSQGAPRGEKLFF. CDR3 DNA sequence: TGCGCCAGCAGCCAAGGGGCTCCTCGGGGTGAAAAACTGTTTTTT.

The chain links TRBV9 to TRBJ2-1, with 9 bases that match TRBD2. V was pared by 0 bases and J by 7 bases, with 5 bases of the junction left unmatched. CDR1 SGDLS and CDR2 YYNGEE come from the germline V gene. The CDR3 has 15 residues. The CDR3 is CASSVVGTSLNEQFF. CDR3 sequence (DNA): TGTGCCAGCAGCGTAGTGGGGACTAGCCTAAATGAGCAGTTCTTC.

The V gene is TRBV10-3, the J gene TRBJ1-2, with a weak D call TRBD1 (5 bases). The CDR3 is 13 amino acids. V was shortened by 5 bases and J by 4 bases, with 11 bases between the two germline ends. Germline V gene sequence: CDR1 ENHRY, CDR2 SYGVKD. Here the CDR3 reads CAISSGTSYGYTF. The CDR3 region has the DNA TGTGCCATCAGTTCCGGGACTTCCTATGGCTACACCTTC.

The V call is TRBV5-1, the J call TRBJ2-7; a possible D gene is TRBD1 (5 bases). Germline V lookup: CDR1 SGHRS, CDR2 YFSETQ. The germline V and J ends were trimmed by 0 bases and 5 bases, with 12 bases remaining between them. CDR3 size: 14 residues. CDR3 loop: CASSLVGPQDEQYF. The DNA for the CDR3 is TGCGCCAGCAGCTTGGTGGGGCCCCAAGACGAGCAGTACTTC.

V is TRBV7-2 and J is TRBJ1-2; 7 bases are a match to TRBD1. CDR3 length: 16 residues. J gave up 0 bases and V 2 bases, and 6 bases lay outside the gene matches. Germline V gives CDR1 SGHTA, CDR2 FQGNSA. The CDR3 sequence is CASSLSGDRANYGYTF. The CDR3 region has the DNA TGTGCCAGCAGCTTAAGTGGGGACAGAGCTAACTATGGCTACACCTTC.

The chain has TRBV19 and TRBJ1-3; no definite D call. The CDR3 runs 12 residues. Trimming left V 7 bases short and J 1 base short, with 5 bases between. Looked up from germline, CDR1 is LNHDA and CDR2 is SQIVND (reference sequence). CDR3 in DNA: TGTGCCAGTACCAGGTCTGGAAACACCATATATTTT. This sequence encodes CASTRSGNTIYF.

The gene calls are TRBV6-4 and TRBJ2-2, with a possible D match to TRBD1 (5 bases). The CDR3 has 14 residues. Germline V gives CDR1 MRHNA, CDR2 SNTAGT. Deletions cut 9 bases from V and 0 bases from J, with 11 bases between. The CDR3 nucleotides read TGTGCCAGTATGACAGAGCCGAACACCGGGGAGCTGTTTTTT. Protein: CASMTEPNTGELFF.

The CDR3 DNA reads TGTGCCAGCAGTTCCGGGGGTGGCAAGACCTACGAGCAGTACTTC. This sequence encodes CASSSGGGKTYEQYF. The chain couples TRBV6-5 to TRBJ2-7, with D maybe TRBD2 (6 bases). CDR1 and CDR2 from the germline V gene are MNHEY and SVGAGI. V was cut by 4 bases and J by 2 bases, with 15 bases left in between. The CDR3 runs to 15 residues.

V and J are TRBV5-6 and TRBJ2-6, with TRBD1 matching 10 bases. Losses at the gene ends were 3 bases for V and 4 bases for J; bases not matched to a gene: 4. This CDR3 is built from 16 residues. Per germline, CDR1 SGHDT and CDR2 YYEEEE. DNA for the CDR3: TGTGCCAGCAGCTCGACAGGGGGCTACGGGGCCAACGTCCTGACTTTC. It yields the protein CASSSTGGYGANVLTF.